Listed here are 20 T cell receptor beta chains from one sample, sequenced in a study of early T cells in non-severe SARS-CoV-2 infection. One entry per CDR3 protein results from TCRdb running MiXCR on the 5' RACE reads. Among fewer than 85,000 distinct CDR3 sequences listed, roughly a sixth were seen once. The sample was whole blood. These receptors were taken from an adult who was a healthcare worker with PCR-confirmed SARS-CoV-2 infection or an uninfected control (not recorded which).

This clonotype was found a few times. The chain joins TRBV19 to TRBJ1-5; a weak D match, TRBD1 (5 bases). V was shortened by 3 bases and J by 4 bases, with 13 bases between the two germline ends. Germline V CDR1 and CDR2: LNHDA, SQIVND (reference sequence). This CDR3 spans 15 amino acids. CDR3: CASSIKGAGNQPQHF. The CDR3 DNA reads as TGTGCCAGTAGTATTAAAGGGGCTGGGAATCAGCCCCAGCATTTT.

This clonotype was seen a few times. The chain uses TRBV29-1 and TRBJ1-1, with D uncertain. Germline V gene sequence: CDR1 SQVTM, CDR2 ANQGSEA. Trimming pared 4 bases from V and 7 bases from J, leaving 10 bases between. The CDR3 is 11 residues long. CDR3 bases: TGCAGCGTTGGTGGGAATCATGAAGCTTTCTTT. This translates into CSVGGNHEAFF.

V usage is TRBV6-2 or TRBV6-3 and J usage is TRBJ1-5, with 8 bases identical to TRBD1. The CDR3 extends over 13 amino acids. In germline, CDR1 is MNHEY, CDR2 SVGEGT. Germline trimming cut 7 bases from V and 7 bases from J; bases unmatched to any gene: 6. The CDR3 DNA follows: TGTGCCAGCACGGACAGGGCCATACAGCCCCAGCATTTT. Translation: CASTDRAIQPQHF.

The chain employs TRBV27 and TRBJ2-7, with D perhaps matching TRBD1 or TRBD2 (6 bases each). CDR3 size: 18 residues. V lost 6 bases, J lost 0 bases, and 24 bases lay in between. Germline values: CDR1 MNHEY, CDR2 SMNVEV (reference sequence). DNA of the CDR3: TGTGCCAGCAGAAAACGTTGGGCGGGGACCAGGGGCTCCTACGAGCAGTACTTC. The encoded protein is CASRKRWAGTRGSYEQYF.

Concerning this clonotype itself: One end of the junction is discordant with germline, which a read error may explain. The chain uses TRBV5-1 and TRBJ1-1; D remains ambiguous. Germline V gene lookup returns CDR1 SGHRS and CDR2 YFSETQ. The CDR3 contains 14 residues. CDR3 coding DNA: TGCGCCAGCAGCTTGAGGCACCCGAACAGTGAAGCTTTCTTT. Encoded protein: CASSLRHPNSEAFF.

This chain joins TRBV29-1 and TRBJ2-1; possibly TRBD2 for D (6 bases). The V and J ends lost 7 bases and 3 bases respectively, with 10 bases between them. Looked up from germline, CDR1 is SQVTM and CDR2 is ANQGSEA. The CDR3 extends over 12 amino acids. For the CDR3, the DNA is TGCAGCGGGGGAGGCCTCTACAATGAGCAGTTCTTC. This sequence encodes CSGGGLYNEQFF.

V is TRBV9 and J is TRBJ2-3; D unclear. The V gene lost 0 bases and the J gene lost 3 bases, with 8 bases spanning the gap. There are 14 residues in the CDR3. Germline CDR1 SGDLS, CDR2 YYNGEE. CDR3 nucleotide sequence: TGTGCCAGCAGCGTAGCTCAAGGGACAGATACGCAGTATTTT. It specifies CASSVAQGTDTQYF. Using reference TRBV9 and TRBJ2-3 for the parts outside the CDR3, the full variable domain is DSGVTQTPKHLITATGQRVTLRCSPRSGDLSVYWYQQSLDQGLQFLIQYYNGEERAKGNILERFSAQQFPDLHSELNLSSLELGDSALYFCASSVAQGTDTQYFGPGTRLTVL.

The chain combines TRBV20-1 with TRBJ2-1, with 9 nucleotides matching TRBD2. The CDR3 is made up of 15 amino acids. Germline CDR1 reads DFQATT; CDR2 reads SNEGSKA (reference sequence). The V segment lost 2 bases and the J segment 2 bases; nucleotides outside the gene matches: 4. The CDR3: CSARFGGRAYNEQFF. In DNA form, the CDR3 reads TGCAGTGCTAGATTCGGCGGGAGGGCCTACAATGAGCAGTTCTTC.

This clonotype showed up just a few times. This chain links TRBV11-2 with TRBJ2-2; the D call may be TRBD1 or TRBD2 (5 bases each). CDR3 size: 14 residues. The germline gives CDR1 SGHAT, CDR2 FQNNGV. Trimming removed 5 bases from V and 8 bases from J, with 15 bases in between. The CDR3, as DNA: TGTGCCAGCAGCCCGTGGGACCGAGGGGGGGAGCTGTTTTTT. Its translation: CASSPWDRGGELFF.

The table lists this clonotype with a few counts. The chain is built from TRBV20-1 and TRBJ1-2; 7 bases are a match to TRBD1. Germline CDR1 reads DFQATT; CDR2 reads SNEGSKA (reference sequence). Trimming cost V 6 bases and J 6 bases; bases outside gene matches: 7. The CDR3 runs to 12 residues. This CDR3 is CSAGRGNNGYTF. CDR3 nucleotides: TGCAGTGCAGGCAGGGGGAATAATGGCTACACCTTC.

J is TRBJ2-2 and V is TRBV12-3 or TRBV12-4; D may match TRBD1 or TRBD2 (6 bases each). There are 15 residues in the CDR3. V lost 6 bases and J lost 5, with 16 bases in between. The CDR3 spells CASRMTGGGTGELFF. The CDR3 DNA reads as TGTGCCAGCAGGATGACAGGAGGGGGGACCGGGGAGCTGTTTTTT.

This clonotype was picked up many times. V and J are TRBV7-9 and TRBJ2-6, with D hard to call. The CDR3 is made up of 15 amino acids. Trimming pared 3 bases from V and 0 bases from J, leaving 6 bases between. Germline CDR1 reads SEHNR; CDR2 reads FQNEAQ (reference sequence). The CDR3, as DNA: TGTGCCAGCAGCTTCCAGAACTCTGGGGCCAACGTCCTGACTTTC. Amino acids: CASSFQNSGANVLTF.

This clonotype came up a few times. The chain has TRBV4-1 and TRBJ2-2, with TRBD1 matching over 8 bases. J lost 7 bases, V lost 4 bases, and 8 bases had no gene match. CDR1 and CDR2 (germline): MGHRA, YSYEKL. The CDR3 contains 15 residues. CDR3 DNA sequence: TGCGCCAGCAGCCTAGAGACAGGGGCCCTCGGGGAGCTGTTTTTT. Its protein is CASSLETGALGELFF.

This clonotype was detected ten times or more. The J gene is TRBJ1-2, the V gene TRBV13; TRBD1 aligns across 7 bases. The germline V gene has CDR1 PRHDT and CDR2 FYEKMQ (reference sequence). The CDR3 covers 13 residues. The V segment lost 4 bases and the J segment 8 bases; nucleotides outside the gene matches: 7. CDR3 region: CASSSRTGGGYTF. As DNA, the CDR3 is TGTGCCAGCAGCTCTAGGACAGGTGGGGGCTACACCTTC.

This clonotype was found a few times. V gene TRBV20-1 combines with J gene TRBJ2-7, with D perhaps matching TRBD1 (5 bases). The germline V gene has CDR1 DFQATT and CDR2 SNEGSKA (reference sequence). The CDR3 is 13 amino acids. The V end lost 5 bases, the J end lost 3 bases, and 14 bases lay between the germline ends. The CDR3 coding sequence is TGCAGTGCTGCGCTGGGGCGGTTCTACGAGCAGTACTTC. Translated: CSAALGRFYEQYF.

This clonotype has only a few counts. This chain links TRBV7-3 with TRBJ2-3, with 7 nucleotides matching TRBD2. This CDR3 is 15 amino acids long. The trim removed 5 bases at V and 0 bases at J, leaving 5 bases unmatched. Germline V gene lookup returns CDR1 SGHTA and CDR2 FQGTGA. The CDR3 loop reads CASSRSGVSTDTQYF. The CDR3 DNA reads TGTGCCAGCAGCAGGAGCGGGGTTAGCACAGATACGCAGTATTTT.

This clonotype occurred a few times. The chain links TRBV11-2 to TRBJ2-3; 13 bases match TRBD2. The V gene end was trimmed by 4 bases and the J gene end by 8 bases; junction bases not matched to a gene: 9. Germline values: CDR1 SGHAT, CDR2 FQNNGV. This CDR3 is 16 amino acids long. Written as DNA, the CDR3 is TGTGCCAGCAGCTCCGGGACTAGCGGGACCTTTGGTACGCAGTATTTT. Translation gives CASSSGTSGTFGTQYF.

This clonotype was counted between two and nine times. The chain couples TRBV29-1 to TRBJ2-1, with 8 bases identical to TRBD2. V was pared by 4 bases and J by 12 bases, with 11 bases of the junction left unmatched. The CDR3 loop spans 13 amino acids. CDR1 is SQVTM, CDR2 ANQGSEA, per germline. CDR3 region: CSVAVSGKLGQFF. The CDR3 bases are TGCAGCGTTGCCGTTAGCGGGAAACTGGGGCAGTTCTTC.

V is TRBV24-1 and J is TRBJ2-5; 8 nucleotides align to TRBD1. The CDR3 runs to 15 residues. With V trimmed by 4 bases and J by 5 bases, 8 bases remained unmatched. Germline V gives CDR1 KGHDR, CDR2 SFDVKD. In DNA form, the CDR3 reads TGTGCCACCAGTGACCCGGGACAGGTTGGGGAGACCCAGTACTTC. Its protein is CATSDPGQVGETQYF.

The chain is built from TRBV19 and TRBJ2-1; 8 bases are shared with TRBD2. The CDR3 is made up of 15 amino acids. Unmatched junction bases numbered 7, after V lost 2 bases and J lost 7 bases. The germline CDR1 and CDR2 sequences are LNHDA and SQIVND (reference sequence). This chain's CDR3 is CASSILRGRSNEQFF. As DNA, the CDR3 is TGTGCCAGTAGTATATTGCGCGGGAGGTCAAATGAGCAGTTCTTC.